Below are 19 T cell receptor beta chains sequenced from a single sample in a study of cytomegalovirus exposure and HLA in healthy donors. It was with 60 Vbeta and 13 Jbeta primers that the PCR ran. Profiling relied on immunoSEQ multiplex PCR, and the TCRdb table lists in-frame clones only, not all of them. The data contain more than 100,000 clones, 78% of them seen just once; the ten biggest clones take up about 3.3%. Sequenced material: PBMCs. All receptors derive from a woman in her 30s in good health and CMV-seropositive.

The chain uses TRBV4-2 and TRBJ1-4; D call uncertain. Trimming took 0 bases from V and 8 from J, leaving 19 bases between them. This CDR3 has 17 amino acids. Germline V gives CDR1 LGHNA, CDR2 YNFKEQ. CDR3 DNA sequence: TGTGCCAGCAGCCAAGATAATCAGGAGGGATGGATGGAAAAACTGTTTTTT. Amino acids: CASSQDNQEGWMEKLFF.

V and J are TRBV2 and TRBJ2-3; 13 positions match TRBD2. Germline CDR1 SNHLY, CDR2 FYNNEI. The trim removed 6 bases at V and 4 bases at J, leaving 10 bases unmatched. The CDR3 totals 17 residues. DNA for the CDR3: TGTGCCAGCAGCCCCGGGACTAGCGGGGTTGCGGCAGATACGCAGTATTTT. Protein product: CASSPGTSGVAADTQYF.

This clone was found a few times. CDR3 protein: CASSLVTGGGWAQPQHF. The CDR3 coding sequence is TGTGCCAGCAGCTTAGTCACAGGGGGCGGATGGGCTCAGCCCCAGCATTTT. The V call is TRBV7-2, the J call TRBJ1-5; 9 bases line up with TRBD1. In germline, CDR1 is SGHTA, CDR2 FQGNSA. The J segment lost 6 bases and the V segment lost 1 base, leaving 10 bases of the junction unmatched. The CDR3 has 17 residues.

This chain joins TRBV19 and TRBJ1-5; the D gene is possibly TRBD1 (6 bases). The germline gives CDR1 LNHDA, CDR2 SQIVND (reference sequence). The V end lost 7 bases, the J end lost 5 bases, and 9 bases lay between the germline ends. The CDR3 contains 12 residues. CDR3 nucleotide sequence: TGTGCCAGTAAACAGGGAGATCAGCCCCAGCATTTT. Residues: CASKQGDQPQHF.

The chain has TRBV5-1 and TRBJ1-2; 7 nucleotides align to TRBD1. The CDR3 totals 15 residues. The J segment lost 4 bases and the V segment lost 1 base, leaving 7 bases of the junction unmatched. Per the germline V gene, CDR1 is SGHRS and CDR2 is YFSETQ. CDR3 nucleotide sequence: TGCGCCAGCAGCTTGAAGTCACAGGGGTTCTATGGCTACACCTTC. It is translated as CASSLKSQGFYGYTF.

This chain connects TRBV18 to TRBJ1-3; 7 bases line up with TRBD1. Germline V lookup: CDR1 KGHSH, CDR2 LQKENI. V dropped 0 bases and J dropped 1; count of bases not matched to a gene: 3. This CDR3 has 16 residues. DNA of the CDR3: TGTGCCAGCTCACCACCCCAGGGGGTATCTGGAAACACCATATATTTT. This codes for CASSPPQGVSGNTIYF.

In this sample, this clone turned up a few times. The chain links TRBV4-3 to TRBJ2-5, with D perhaps TRBD2 (7 bases). With 1 base removed from V and 1 base from J, the gap between germline ends came to 10 bases. Germline-derived CDR1 and CDR2 are LGHNA and YSLEER. The CDR3 is 15 residues long. This CDR3 is CASSQGGGLQETQYF. The CDR3 nucleotides read TGCGCCAGCAGCCAAGGGGGGGGCCTCCAAGAGACCCAGTACTTC.

The CDR3 region is CASSGQSRNSPLHF. For the CDR3, the DNA is TGTGCCAGCAGTGGACAGTCCCGGAATTCACCCCTCCACTTT. The V gene is TRBV28, the J gene TRBJ1-6; a weak D match, TRBD1 (6 bases). CDR1 and CDR2 from the germline V gene are MDHEN and SYDVKM. Trimming shortened V by 5 bases and J by 7 bases, and 12 bases separated the two germline ends. The CDR3 spans 14 residues. The whole variable domain, filled in from reference TRBV28 and TRBJ1-6, reads DVKVTQSSRYLVKRTGEKVFLECVQDMDHENMFWYRQDPGLGLRLIYFSYDVKMKEKGDIPEGYSVSREKKERFSLILESASTNQTSMYLCASSGQSRNSPLHFGNGTRLTVT.

This clone was picked up one time. The genes are TRBV15 and TRBJ1-3; 7 nucleotides agree with TRBD1. V gave up 0 bases and J gave up 3 bases; unmatched junction bases: 2. CDR1 and CDR2 (germline): LNHNV, YYDKDF (reference sequence). The CDR3 contains 15 residues. The CDR3 DNA reads as TGTGCCACCAGCAGAGATGGACAGGATGGAAACACCATATATTTT. Translation gives CATSRDGQDGNTIYF.

The chain joins TRBV6-1 to TRBJ2-5, with 10 bases lining up with TRBD2. V lost 6 bases to trimming and J lost 1 base; unmatched junction nucleotides: 5. CDR1 and CDR2 from the germline V gene are MNHNS and SASEGT. CDR3 size: 15 residues. DNA for the CDR3: TGTGCCAGCAGCGACAGCGGGGGGGCCCAAGAGACCCAGTACTTC. Amino acid sequence: CASSDSGGAQETQYF.

This rearrangement joins TRBV10-3 to TRBJ1-6, with D perhaps matching TRBD1 (6 bases). V lost 0 bases to trimming and J lost 8 bases, with 11 bases between them. Germline V gene sequence: CDR1 ENHRY, CDR2 SYGVKD. CDR3 length equals 15 residues. Here the CDR3 reads CAISESTGWDSPLHF. The CDR3 coding sequence is TGTGCCATCAGTGAGTCAACAGGGTGGGATTCACCCCTCCACTTT.

The table lists this clone with a few counts. The chain combines TRBV6-6 with TRBJ1-2; no clear D. V gave up 4 bases and J gave up 4 bases, with 10 bases separating them. This CDR3 comprises 13 residues. Per germline, CDR1 MNHNY and CDR2 SVGAGI (reference sequence). The CDR3 spells CASSSGGSYGYTF. The CDR3 coding sequence is TGTGCCAGCAGTTCTGGCGGTAGCTATGGCTACACCTTC.

V is TRBV5-6 and J is TRBJ1-3; no clear D gene. V lost 2 bases to trimming and J lost 5 bases, with 11 bases between them. There are 14 residues in the CDR3. In germline, CDR1 is SGHDT, CDR2 YYEEEE. Here the CDR3 reads CASSLGRSRNTIYF. For the CDR3, the DNA is TGTGCCAGCAGCTTAGGGAGATCTAGAAACACCATATATTTT.

The chain recombines TRBV11-2 with TRBJ2-5, with D perhaps TRBD2 (5 bases). Germline CDR1 and CDR2: SGHAT and FQNNGV. V was clipped by 5 bases and J by 4 bases, with 8 bases between them. The CDR3 runs to 12 residues. CDR3 residues: CASSGESETQYF. The CDR3 DNA reads TGTGCCAGCAGCGGGGAGTCAGAGACCCAGTACTTC.

The chain has TRBV5-1 and TRBJ2-5; 7 bases fit TRBD1. Germline assignment: CDR1 SGHRS and CDR2 YFSETQ. With V trimmed by 3 bases and J by 3 bases, 14 bases remained unmatched. The CDR3 has 17 residues. CDR3 in DNA: TGCGCCAGCAGCTACAATACCCCAGGGGGTTGGGAAGAGACCCAGTACTTC. As protein: CASSYNTPGGWEETQYF. Drawing the rest from reference TRBV5-1 and TRBJ2-5, the complete variable domain is KAGVTQTPRYLIKTRGQQVTLSCSPISGHRSVSWYQQTPGQGLQFLFEYFSETQRNKGNFPGRFSGRQFSNSRSEMNVSTLELGDSALYLCASSYNTPGGWEETQYFGPGTRLLVL.

The chain is built from TRBV30 and TRBJ2-1, with a tentative D call TRBD1 (6 bases). Per germline, CDR1 GTSNPN and CDR2 SVGIG (reference sequence). V was clipped by 3 bases and J by 8 bases, with 11 bases between them. The CDR3 is 12 residues long. The CDR3 bases are TGTGCCTGGAGACAGGGTAACCATGAGCAGTTCTTC. Protein sequence: CAWRQGNHEQFF.

The genes are TRBV2 and TRBJ2-3; 8 bases are shared with TRBD2. V shed 6 bases, J shed 2 bases, and the junction held 7 bases outside the gene matches. The CDR3 covers 15 residues. The germline V gene has CDR1 SNHLY and CDR2 FYNNEI. CDR3 sequence (DNA): TGTGCCAGCAGGCTAACTAGCGGACTCACAGATACGCAGTATTTT. Translated, it gives CASRLTSGLTDTQYF.

This clone has a handful of counts. V usage is TRBV29-1 and J usage is TRBJ1-2; 8 bases are shared with TRBD1. Germline V gene sequence: CDR1 SQVTM, CDR2 ANQGSEA. The CDR3 sequence is 14 residues long. Trimming removed 4 bases from V and 8 bases from J; junction bases left unmatched: 12. The CDR3 region has the DNA TGCAGCGTTGGTGATTTTCAGGGGGCGCCCGGCTACACCTTC. It yields the protein CSVGDFQGAPGYTF.

This clone was counted a single time. This sequence joins TRBV7-6 and TRBJ2-5; D perhaps matches TRBD1 (5 bases). The last part of the DNA fits TRBJ2-7 better; the J call may be wrong. CDR3 length equals 13 residues. The germline V gene has CDR1 SGHVS and CDR2 FNYEAQ. The CDR3: CASSYDSTYEQYF. CDR3 in DNA: TGTGCCAGCAGTTACGACAGCACCTACGAGCAGTACTTC.